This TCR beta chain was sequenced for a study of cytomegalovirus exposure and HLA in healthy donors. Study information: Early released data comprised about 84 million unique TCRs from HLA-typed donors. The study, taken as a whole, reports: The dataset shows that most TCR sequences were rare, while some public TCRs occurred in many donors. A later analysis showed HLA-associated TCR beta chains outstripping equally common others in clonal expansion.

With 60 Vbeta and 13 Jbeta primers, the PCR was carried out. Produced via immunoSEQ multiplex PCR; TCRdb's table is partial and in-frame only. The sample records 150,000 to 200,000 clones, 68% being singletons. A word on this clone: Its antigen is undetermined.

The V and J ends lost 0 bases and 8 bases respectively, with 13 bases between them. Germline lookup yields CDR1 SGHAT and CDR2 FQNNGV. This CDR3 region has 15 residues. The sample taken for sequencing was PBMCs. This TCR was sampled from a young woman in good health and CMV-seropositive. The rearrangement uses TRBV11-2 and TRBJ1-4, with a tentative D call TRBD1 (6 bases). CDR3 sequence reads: CASSLEVGGMEKLFF. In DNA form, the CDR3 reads TGTGCCAGCAGCTTAGAAGTAGGGGGAATGGAAAAACTGTTTTTT.